The sequence of this TCR beta chain was determined in a study of T cells in Graves' hyperthyroidism and ophthalmopathy. The wider study: It was at initial diagnosis, before any treatment, that peripheral blood was collected. Whole-study findings and limits: In the blood, most expanded thyroid clonotypes above 0.001 appeared as well. Median prediction lead before ophthalmopathy onset was about 6.7 months with the model.

Researchers amplified the TCR beta CDR3 regions from RNA transcripts. HTBI primers were the set used in a first-round RT-PCR of the TCR CDR3. MiXCR was run by TCRdb on the multiplex PCR reads, yielding one entry per CDR3 protein. The profile covers around 300,000 distinct CDR3 sequences, with around 20% appearing a single time and about two fifths taken by the ten largest. This CDR3 region has 16 residues. Looked up from germline, CDR1 is SGHTA and CDR2 is FQGNSA. This clonotype has a handful of counts. Its antigen is unidentified. Germline and junction disagree at one end, which may indicate a read error.

The sequenced sample was blood. The gene calls are TRBV7-2 and TRBJ1-1; D gene unclear. The receptor was isolated from a man aged 50 or older with Graves' ophthalmopathy. The CDR3 nucleotides read TGTGCCAGCGGCTTAACGAGGGAGGGCGTACTCACTGAAGCTTTCTTT. It translates to CASGLTREGVLTEAFF.